This TCR beta chain emerged from a study of OX40 agonist ivuxolimab in advanced cancers. The CDR3 is 15 amino acids. V dropped 3 bases and J dropped 6; count of bases not matched to a gene: 6. Germline V lookup: CDR1 SGHTA, CDR2 FQGNSA. Method: immunoSEQ multiplex PCR; TCRdb's copy keeps in-frame clones and lacks some. This sample has 48,000 or so clones; more than 80% occur once, and the top ten carry 1% to 1.5%. This sequence joins TRBV7-2 and TRBJ2-2; 8 nucleotides match TRBD2. The sequenced sample was CD4+ or CD8+ T cells sorted from blood, obtained in a trial of the OX40 agonist ivuxolimab. The sequence was obtained from an adult with an advanced solid tumor such as melanoma, head and neck, liver or kidney cancer. The CDR3 here is CASSLHGGAPGELFF. CDR3 sequence (DNA): TGTGCCAGCAGCTTGCACGGGGGGGCCCCCGGGGAGCTGTTTTTT.